The 3 T cell receptor beta chains presented below share a single source sample, sequenced in a study of blood T cell repertoires in COVID-19. Sequencing used immunoSEQ multiplex PCR; TCRdb keeps in-frame clones, though not all of them. The repertoire holds a few hundred thousand clones, with 91% as singletons. The sequenced sample consisted of PBMCs or T cells enriched from blood (not recorded which). The receptor source for this set is a woman in her 40s who had been exposed to COVID-19.

The V gene is TRBV7-9, the J gene TRBJ1-6; 9 nucleotides align to TRBD1. CDR1 and CDR2 from the germline V gene are SEHNR and FQNEAQ (reference sequence). The CDR3 has 16 amino acids. V shed 5 bases, J shed 7 bases, and the junction held 9 bases outside the gene matches. The CDR3 protein is CASSPGGGQGNSPLHF. The DNA for the CDR3 is TGTGCCAGCAGCCCAGGAGGTGGACAGGGGAATTCACCCCTCCACTTT.

The chain links TRBV6-5 to TRBJ1-6; D gene uncertain. The CDR3 covers 16 residues. Germline V gives CDR1 MNHEY, CDR2 SVGAGI. V lost 0 bases and J 4 bases, leaving 10 bases between the germline ends. CDR3 sequence reads: CASSYSSRSYNSPLHF. CDR3 sequence (DNA): TGTGCCAGCAGTTACTCGAGTCGGTCGTATAATTCACCCCTCCACTTT.

The gene calls are TRBV7-2 and TRBJ1-2, with TRBD1 as a possible D gene (5 bases). This CDR3 is built from 12 residues. Germline V gene data show CDR1 as SGHTA and CDR2 as FQGNSA. V lost 6 bases to trimming and J lost 8 bases, with 13 bases between them. The CDR3 reads CASSYSDKGYTF. In DNA form, the CDR3 reads TGTGCCAGCAGTTATTCGGACAAAGGCTACACCTTC. The full variable domain, its missing parts supplied by reference TRBV7-2 and TRBJ1-2, is GAGVSQSPSNKVTEKGKDVELRCDPISGHTALYWYRQSLGQGLEFLIYFQGNSAPDKSGLPSDRFSAERTGGSVSTLTIQRTQQEDSAVYLCASSYSDKGYTFGSGTRLTVV.